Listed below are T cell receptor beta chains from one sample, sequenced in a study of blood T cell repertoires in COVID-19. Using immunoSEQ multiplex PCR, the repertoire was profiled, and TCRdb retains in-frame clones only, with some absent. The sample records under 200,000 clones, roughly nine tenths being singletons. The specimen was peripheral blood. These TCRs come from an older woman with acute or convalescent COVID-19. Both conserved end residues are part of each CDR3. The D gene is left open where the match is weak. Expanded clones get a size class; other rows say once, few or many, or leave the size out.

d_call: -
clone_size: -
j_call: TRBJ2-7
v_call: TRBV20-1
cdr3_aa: CSASRGTGGAYEQYF
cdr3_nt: TGCAGTGCTAGTCGGGGTACCGGAGGGGCCTACGAGCAGTACTTC

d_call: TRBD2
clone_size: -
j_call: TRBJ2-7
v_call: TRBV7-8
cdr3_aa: CASSFSGSSNEQYF
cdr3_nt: TGTGCCAGCAGCTTTAGCGGGAGTTCCAACGAGCAGTACTTC

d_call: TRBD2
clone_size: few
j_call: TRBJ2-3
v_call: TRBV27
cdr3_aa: CASSPRAGSTDTQYF
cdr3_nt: TGTGCCAGCAGTCCTCGAGCGGGGAGCACAGATACGCAGTATTTT

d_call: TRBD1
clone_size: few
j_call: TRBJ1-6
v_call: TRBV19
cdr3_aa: CASTRDRARFGNSPLHF
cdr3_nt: TGTGCCAGTACCCGGGACAGGGCGAGATTCGGAAATTCACCCCTCCACTTT

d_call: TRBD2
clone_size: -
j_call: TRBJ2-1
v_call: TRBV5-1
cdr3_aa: CASSLISPGGRYHEQFF
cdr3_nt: TGCGCCAGCAGCTTGATCTCGCCGGGCGGGAGGTATCATGAGCAGTTCTTC

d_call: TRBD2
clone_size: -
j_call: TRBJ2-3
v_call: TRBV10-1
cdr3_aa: CASSIAGSGDTQYF
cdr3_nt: TGCGCCAGCAGTATAGCGGGGTCCGGTGATACGCAGTATTTT

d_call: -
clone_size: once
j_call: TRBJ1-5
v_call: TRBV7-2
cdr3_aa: CASSPMTATYSNQPQHF
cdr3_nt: TGTGCCAGCAGCCCTATGACAGCTACCTATAGCAATCAGCCCCAGCATTTT

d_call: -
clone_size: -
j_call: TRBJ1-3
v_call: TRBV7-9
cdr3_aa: CASSLLGAGNTIYF
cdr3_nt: TGTGCCAGCAGCTTGCTGGGCGCAGGGAACACCATATATTTT

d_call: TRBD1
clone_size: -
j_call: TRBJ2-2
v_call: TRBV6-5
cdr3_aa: CASSSLGQGRTGELFF
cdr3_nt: TGTGCCAGCAGTTCACTCGGACAGGGGCGCACCGGGGAGCTGTTTTTT

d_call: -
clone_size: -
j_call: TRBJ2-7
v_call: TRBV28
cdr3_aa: CATFRPGSYEQYF
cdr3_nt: TGTGCCACCTTTCGACCCGGGTCCTACGAGCAGTACTTC

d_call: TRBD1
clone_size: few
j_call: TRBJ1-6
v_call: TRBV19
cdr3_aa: CASKDGQGFYNSPLHF
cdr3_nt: TGTGCCAGTAAGGATGGACAGGGATTCTATAATTCACCCCTCCACTTT

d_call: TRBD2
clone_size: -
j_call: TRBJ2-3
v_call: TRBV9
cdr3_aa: CASSVLGGKDTQYF
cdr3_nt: TGTGCCAGCAGCGTACTGGGAGGGAAAGATACGCAGTATTTT

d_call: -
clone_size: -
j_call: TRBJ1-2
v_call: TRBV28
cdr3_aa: CASSPQGTPRHGYTF
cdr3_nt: TGTGCCAGCAGTCCCCAAGGGACTCCTCGGCATGGCTACACCTTC

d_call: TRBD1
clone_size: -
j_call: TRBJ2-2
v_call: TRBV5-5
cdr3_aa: CASSVLPQDRGRGELFF
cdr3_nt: TGTGCCAGCAGCGTGCTGCCTCAGGACAGGGGGCGCGGGGAGCTGTTTTTT

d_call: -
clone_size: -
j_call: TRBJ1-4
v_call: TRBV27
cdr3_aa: CASKRGIATNEKLFF
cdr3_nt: TGTGCCAGCAAGCGAGGGATTGCAACTAATGAAAAACTGTTTTTT

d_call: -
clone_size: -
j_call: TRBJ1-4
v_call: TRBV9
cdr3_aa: CASSVGQSNEKLFF
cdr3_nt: TGTGCCAGCAGCGTAGGGCAATCGAATGAAAAACTGTTTTTT

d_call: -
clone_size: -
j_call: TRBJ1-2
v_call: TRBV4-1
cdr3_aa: CASSQVTGYYGYTF
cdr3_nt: TGCGCCAGCAGCCAAGTGACAGGCTACTATGGCTACACCTTC

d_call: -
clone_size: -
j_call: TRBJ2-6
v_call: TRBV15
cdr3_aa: CATGPSGANVLTF
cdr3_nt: TGTGCCACCGGCCCCTCGGGGGCCAACGTCCTGACTTTC

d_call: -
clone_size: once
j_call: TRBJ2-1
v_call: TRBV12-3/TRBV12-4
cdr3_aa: CASSLFEEQFF
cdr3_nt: TGTGCCAGCAGTTTATTCGAGGAGCAGTTCTTC

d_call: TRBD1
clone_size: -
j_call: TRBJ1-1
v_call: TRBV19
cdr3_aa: CASSPLGRGDTEAFF
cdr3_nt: TGTGCCAGTAGTCCCCTCGGCAGGGGGGACACTGAAGCTTTCTTT

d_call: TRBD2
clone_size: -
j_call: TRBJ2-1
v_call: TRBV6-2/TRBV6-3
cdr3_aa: CASSSRVSGTNEQFF
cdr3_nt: TGTGCCAGCAGTTCACGGGTTAGCGGGACCAATGAGCAGTTCTTC

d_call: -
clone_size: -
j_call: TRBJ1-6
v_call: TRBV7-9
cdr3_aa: CASSFRDNSPLHF
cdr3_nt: TGTGCCAGCAGCTTCAGGGATAATTCACCCCTCCACTTT

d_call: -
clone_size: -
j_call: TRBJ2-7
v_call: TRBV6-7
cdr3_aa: CAEQVGQGTDEQYF
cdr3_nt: TGTGCCGAGCAGGTTGGTCAAGGCACGGACGAGCAGTACTTC

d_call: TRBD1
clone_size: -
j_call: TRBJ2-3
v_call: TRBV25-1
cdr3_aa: CASSEGTGRLNTQYF
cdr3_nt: TGTGCCAGCAGTGAAGGGACAGGGAGGTTAAATACGCAGTATTTT